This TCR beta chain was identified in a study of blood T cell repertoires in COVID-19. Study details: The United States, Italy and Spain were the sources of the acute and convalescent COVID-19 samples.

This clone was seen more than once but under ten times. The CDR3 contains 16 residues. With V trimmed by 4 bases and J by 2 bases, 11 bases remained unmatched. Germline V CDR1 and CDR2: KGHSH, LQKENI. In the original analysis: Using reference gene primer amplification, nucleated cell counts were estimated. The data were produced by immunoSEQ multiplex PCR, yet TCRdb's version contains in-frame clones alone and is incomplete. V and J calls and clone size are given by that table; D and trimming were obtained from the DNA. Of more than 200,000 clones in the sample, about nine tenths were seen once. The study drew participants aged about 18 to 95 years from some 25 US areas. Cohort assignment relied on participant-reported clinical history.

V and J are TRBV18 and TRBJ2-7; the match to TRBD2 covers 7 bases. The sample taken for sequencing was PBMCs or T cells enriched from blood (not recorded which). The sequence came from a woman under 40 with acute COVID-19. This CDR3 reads CASSREIAGVTYEQYF. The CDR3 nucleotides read TGTGCCAGCTCACGGGAGATAGCGGGCGTAACCTACGAGCAGTACTTC.